A single sample is the source of the 17 T cell receptor beta chains below, sequenced in a study of beta chain features in type 1 diabetes. Study outcomes and limitations: For Type 1 diabetes patients, all four CD4+ subsets carried TCRB CDR3s that were moderately but significantly shorter.

The sequenced template was cDNA made from the entire isolated RNA. Sequencing used immunoSEQ multiplex PCR; TCRdb keeps in-frame clones, though not all of them. Altogether about 340,000 clones are present, roughly 8.8% being singletons, with the ten largest covering around 1%. No antigen is known for these receptors. The sample was central memory CD4+ T cells from blood. The receptors were sampled from a man aged 25 to 40 with type 1 diabetes.

The chain couples TRBV5-6 to TRBJ1-4; 9 bases align to TRBD1. The CDR3 is 13 residues long. The trim removed 4 bases at V and 8 bases at J, leaving 3 bases unmatched. The V gene's germline CDR1 is SGHDT and CDR2 YYEEEE. In nucleotides, the CDR3 is TGTGCCAGCAGCAGAGGACAGGGGGAAAAACTGTTTTTT. This encodes CASSRGQGEKLFF.

The genes are TRBV11-2 and TRBJ2-5, with 9 nucleotides matching TRBD1. Per the germline V gene, CDR1 is SGHAT and CDR2 is FQNNGV. V shed 0 bases, J shed 5 bases, and the junction held 4 bases outside the gene matches. CDR3 length: 15 amino acids. The DNA for the CDR3 is TGTGCCAGCAGCTTAGAGGGAGACAGGGGGGAGACCCAGTACTTC. This codes for CASSLEGDRGETQYF.

This clone was observed many times. The CDR3 reads CASSPGTVTYEQYF. In nucleotides, the CDR3 is TGTGCCAGCAGCCCCGGGACGGTCACCTACGAGCAGTACTTC. The V gene is TRBV5-6, the J gene TRBJ2-7; D could derive from TRBD1 or TRBD2 (5 bases each). CDR3 length equals 14 residues. In germline, CDR1 is SGHDT, CDR2 YYEEEE. V was trimmed by 4 bases and J by 2 bases, leaving 13 bases between them.

This chain connects TRBV7-2 to TRBJ1-2; TRBD1 is a possible D gene (6 bases). V lost 3 bases and J lost 4, with 9 bases in between. The CDR3 runs 13 residues. Germline lookup yields CDR1 SGHTA and CDR2 FQGNSA. The CDR3 is CASSFGQFYGYTF. DNA for the CDR3: TGTGCCAGCAGCTTCGGACAGTTCTATGGCTACACCTTC.

This clone occurred many times. The chain couples TRBV5-1 to TRBJ2-6, with TRBD1 matching over 9 bases. The germline V gene has CDR1 SGHRS and CDR2 YFSETQ. The CDR3 runs 17 residues. V dropped 3 bases and J dropped 1; count of bases not matched to a gene: 5. CDR3: CASSWGQGSSGANVLTF. In DNA form, the CDR3 reads TGCGCCAGCAGCTGGGGACAGGGATCGTCTGGGGCCAACGTCCTGACTTTC.

The chain uses TRBV7-2 and TRBJ1-2; D is uncertain. Germline CDR1 is SGHTA and CDR2 is FQGNSA. The CDR3 contains 13 residues. With 0 bases removed from V and 6 bases from J, the gap between germline ends came to 8 bases. CDR3 region: CASSLATRDGYTF. For the CDR3, the DNA is TGTGCCAGCAGCTTAGCAACCCGAGATGGCTACACCTTC.

This clone was counted between two and nine times. The V gene is TRBV4-3, the J gene TRBJ1-6; D is undetermined. CDR3 size: 16 residues. V lost 2 bases, J lost 8 bases, and 16 bases lay in between. CDR1 and CDR2 from the germline V gene are LGHNA and YSLEER. The CDR3 sequence: CASSQHYNYPDSPLHF. The CDR3 nucleotides read TGCGCCAGCAGCCAACATTACAATTACCCCGATTCACCCCTCCACTTT.

The chain uses TRBV29-1 and TRBJ1-1; 10 bases align to TRBD1. This CDR3 comprises 16 residues. After removal of 2 bases from V and 0 bases from J, the junction contained 6 bases not matched to a gene. Germline V CDR1 and CDR2: SQVTM, ANQGSEA. CDR3 region: CSVELGQGIMNTEAFF. The CDR3 nucleotides are TGCAGCGTTGAACTGGGACAGGGGATCATGAACACTGAAGCTTTCTTT.

This clone was observed at least ten times. The gene calls are TRBV29-1 and TRBJ2-5; TRBD2 agrees at 10 bases. V trimming: 7 bases; J trimming: 2 bases; junction bases outside the gene matches: 7. The CDR3 is made up of 14 amino acids. The germline CDR1 and CDR2 sequences are SQVTM and ANQGSEA. The CDR3 loop reads CSAVGLADQETQYF. The CDR3 nucleotides are TGCAGCGCCGTCGGACTAGCGGATCAAGAGACCCAGTACTTC.

The chain employs TRBV19 and TRBJ1-2; 10 nucleotides line up with TRBD1. Germline V gene lookup returns CDR1 LNHDA and CDR2 SQIVND (reference sequence). The junction had 5 bases not matched to a gene; V was cut back by 9 bases and J by 7 bases. This CDR3 is 12 amino acids long. CDR3 DNA sequence: TGTGCCAGCAGCCGGGACAGGGGTGGCTACACCTTC. Protein product: CASSRDRGGYTF.

This clone has just a few counts. The gene calls are TRBV30 and TRBJ1-3; no reliable D call. Trimming stripped 6 bases from V and 2 bases from J, with 8 bases between. Germline V gene sequence: CDR1 GTSNPN, CDR2 SVGIG (reference sequence). The CDR3 consists of 12 residues. CDR3 in amino acids: CACWPAGNTIYF. CDR3 DNA sequence: TGTGCCTGTTGGCCAGCTGGAAACACCATATATTTT.

This clone was counted a few times. V and J are TRBV7-2 and TRBJ1-1; D not resolved. The length of the CDR3 is 15 residues. The germline gives CDR1 SGHTA, CDR2 FQGNSA. Between the trimmed V and J ends, which lost 7 bases and 1 base, there was a span of 16 bases. CDR3 in amino acids: CASKGIDRRNTEAFF. The CDR3 nucleotides read TGTGCCAGCAAAGGCATCGATAGACGGAACACTGAAGCTTTCTTT.

This clone was found a few times. CDR3 nucleotide sequence: TGTGCCAGCAGCTTAGAAGGGTTAGGGGCCAACGTCCTGACTTTC. This encodes CASSLEGLGANVLTF. The genes are TRBV7-2 and TRBJ2-6; D unclear. Germline values: CDR1 SGHTA, CDR2 FQGNSA. CDR3 length: 15 residues. V was trimmed by 1 base and J by 4 bases, leaving 8 bases between them.

The V call is TRBV25-1, the J call TRBJ2-7; 8 bases are a match to TRBD1. CDR1 and CDR2 from the germline V gene are MGHDK and SYGVNS. J gave up 4 bases and V 1 base, and 9 bases lay outside the gene matches. The CDR3 covers 16 residues. In DNA form, the CDR3 reads TGTGCCAGCAGTGAATTGGGGGGCAGGGGGCTTTACGAGCAGTACTTC. This encodes CASSELGGRGLYEQYF.

This clone was found many times. V gene TRBV6-4 combines with J gene TRBJ1-1; unclear D gene. V shed 6 bases and J shed 3 bases, with 11 bases lying between them. This CDR3 is built from 13 residues. Germline CDR1 reads MRHNA; CDR2 reads SNTAGT. CDR3 region: CASSVRWDTEAFF. CDR3 in DNA: TGTGCCAGCAGCGTGAGGTGGGACACTGAAGCTTTCTTT.

This clone has more than one count but fewer than ten. This chain joins TRBV5-1 and TRBJ1-1; no clear D. CDR3 size: 14 residues. The germline V gene has CDR1 SGHRS and CDR2 YFSETQ. V lost 5 bases and J lost 0, with 11 bases in between. The CDR3, as DNA: TGCGCCAGCAGGGTGAGCGGGCTGAACACTGAAGCTTTCTTT. It encodes CASRVSGLNTEAFF.

This clone came up a few times. J is TRBJ1-4 and V is TRBV21-1. TRBV21-1 is designated a pseudogene. This CDR3 region has 12 residues. The CDR3 loop is CASSLTGEKLFF. The CDR3 nucleotides read TGTGCCAGCAGCCTTACTGGGGAAAAACTGTTTTTT.